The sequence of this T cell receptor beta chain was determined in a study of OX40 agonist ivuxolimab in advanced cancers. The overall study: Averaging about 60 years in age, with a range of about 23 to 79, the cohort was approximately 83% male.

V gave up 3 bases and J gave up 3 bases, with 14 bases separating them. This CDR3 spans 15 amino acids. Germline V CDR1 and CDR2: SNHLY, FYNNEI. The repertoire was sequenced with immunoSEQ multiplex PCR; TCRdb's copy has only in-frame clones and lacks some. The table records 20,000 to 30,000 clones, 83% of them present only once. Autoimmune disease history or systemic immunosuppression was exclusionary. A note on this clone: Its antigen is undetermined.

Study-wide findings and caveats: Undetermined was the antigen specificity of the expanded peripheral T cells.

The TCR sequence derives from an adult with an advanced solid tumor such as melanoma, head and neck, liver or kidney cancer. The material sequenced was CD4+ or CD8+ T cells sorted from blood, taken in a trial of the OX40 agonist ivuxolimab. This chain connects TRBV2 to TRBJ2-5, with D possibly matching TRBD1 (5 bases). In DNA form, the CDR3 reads TGTGCCAGCAGTGACAGGGCCAACAGAAAAGAGACCCAGTACTTC. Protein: CASSDRANRKETQYF.